One and the same sample provided the 29 T cell receptor beta chains below, sequenced in a study of regulatory T cells in long-lasting Graves disease. Time point reported: persistent/refractory GD, antithyroid drugs over 5 years with positive TRAb. Generation of the TCR library employed RNA extracted from PBMCs. Building of the TCR beta libraries involved iRepertoire HTBI primers and Arm-PCR of CDR3 regions. TCRdb re-called the multiplex PCR reads through MiXCR, storing one row per CDR3 protein. The table records 600,000 to 850,000 distinct CDR3 sequences, around 30% of them present only once. The sample consisted of peripheral blood mononuclear cells (PBMCs), taken when the disease was refractory, from a patient treated with antithyroid drugs. The receptors come from a female donor with Graves disease.

This clonotype was picked up many times. The rearrangement links TRBV5-1 to TRBJ2-7; the D is unclear. Trimming shortened V by 0 bases and J by 1 base, and 11 bases separated the two germline ends. Germline V gene data show CDR1 as SGHRS and CDR2 as YFSETQ. This CDR3 has 15 residues. In DNA form, the CDR3 reads TGCGCCAGCAGCTTGGATCAGACCGTTTCCTACGAGCAGTACTTC. This gives the protein CASSLDQTVSYEQYF.

Remarks on this clonotype: A clone one base away is much larger, so this may be a read error. The CDR3: CASSEFSRVPEQETQYF. CDR3 in DNA: TGTGCCAGCAGTGAATTTAGCAGGGTACCAGAACAAGAGACCCAGTACTTC. The chain joins TRBV2 to TRBJ2-5; D is possibly TRBD1 (5 bases). The CDR3 consists of 17 residues. With 2 bases removed from V and 2 bases from J, the gap between germline ends came to 18 bases. Germline CDR1 SNHLY, CDR2 FYNNEI.

The table lists this clonotype with a few counts. The chain has TRBV20-1 and TRBJ2-7, with 11 bases lining up with TRBD2. With 3 bases clipped from V and 4 bases from J, the junction kept 5 bases outside the gene matches. Germline V gene lookup returns CDR1 DFQATT and CDR2 SNEGSKA (reference sequence). The CDR3 is made up of 14 amino acids. The CDR3 DNA reads TGCAGTGCTAGTAAGCTAGCGGGAGGTTACGAGCAGTACTTC. This translates into CSASKLAGGYEQYF.

This chain connects TRBV28 to TRBJ2-1; possible D gene TRBD2, 6 bases. Germline CDR1 MDHEN, CDR2 SYDVKM. Trimming removed 3 bases at V and 2 bases at J, with 8 bases between. The CDR3 covers 14 residues. CDR3 sequence (DNA): TGTGCCAGCAGTTTCCCTAGCGCCTACAATGAGCAGTTCTTC. As protein: CASSFPSAYNEQFF.

This clonotype was picked up many times. V is TRBV12-3 or TRBV12-4 and J is TRBJ1-5; D is uncertain. CDR3 size: 14 residues. Trimming took off 2 bases at V and 1 base at J, with 6 bases between the two ends. For the CDR3, the DNA is TGTGCCAGCAGTTTATTTGGAAGCAATCAGCCCCAGCATTTT. Translating gives CASSLFGSNQPQHF.

The gene calls are TRBV6-1 and TRBJ1-4, with 7 bases fitting TRBD1. The CDR3 loop spans 13 amino acids. The germline gives CDR1 MNHNS, CDR2 SASEGT. The junction had 5 bases not matched to a gene; V was cut back by 8 bases and J by 5 bases. The CDR3 DNA reads TGTGCCAGCCATGGGACAGCAAATGAAAAACTGTTTTTT. Protein sequence: CASHGTANEKLFF.

The chain employs TRBV25-1 and TRBJ1-1; 7 bases align to TRBD1. This CDR3 has 16 residues. Looked up from germline, CDR1 is MGHDK and CDR2 is SYGVNS. V shed 3 bases, J shed 1 base, and the junction held 8 bases outside the gene matches. CDR3 sequence: CASSDSSGTENTEAFF. The CDR3 region has the DNA TGTGCCAGCAGTGACTCTTCCGGGACAGAGAACACTGAAGCTTTCTTT. The complete variable domain, with remaining parts taken from reference TRBV25-1 and TRBJ1-1, reads EADIYQTPRYLVIGTGKKITLECSQTMGHDKMYWYQQDPGMELHLIHYSYGVNSTEKGDLSSESTVSRIRTEHFPLTLESARPSHTSQYLCASSDSSGTENTEAFFGQGTRLTVV.

The chain recombines TRBV5-1 with TRBJ2-7, with a possible D match to TRBD1 (6 bases). CDR3 size: 16 residues. Trimming took off 0 bases at V and 5 bases at J, with 18 bases between the two ends. CDR1 is SGHRS, CDR2 YFSETQ, per germline. The CDR3 region is CASSLAGAGVFDEQYF. CDR3 bases: TGCGCCAGCAGCTTGGCCGGGGCAGGGGTTTTCGACGAGCAGTACTTC.

V is TRBV19 and J is TRBJ1-1, with 7 bases fitting TRBD1. CDR1 is LNHDA, CDR2 SQIVND, per germline (reference sequence). The CDR3 contains 13 residues. CDR3 DNA: TGTGGTACAGGGGACAGCATGAACACTGAAGCTTTCTTT. Translated: CGTGDSMNTEAFF.

This clonotype was found many times. One end of the junction varies from germline; a read error may be responsible. The chain couples TRBV5-1 to TRBJ1-5; 7 positions agree with TRBD1. CDR1 is SGHRS, CDR2 YFSETQ, per germline. This CDR3 spans 14 amino acids. This CDR3 is CASSSGQSNQPQHF. CDR3 DNA sequence: TGTGCCAGCAGCTCGGGACAGAGCAATCAGCCCCAGCATTTT.

This rearrangement joins TRBV27 to TRBJ1-5; TRBD1 might be the D (6 bases). The CDR3 has 16 residues. CDR1 is MNHEY and CDR2 is SMNVEV in the germline V gene (reference sequence). V gave up 2 bases and J gave up 0 bases, with 11 bases separating them. The CDR3 DNA sequence: TGTGCCAGCAGTTTAAGGGGGGCACCTAGCAATCAGCCCCAGCATTTT. Amino acid sequence: CASSLRGAPSNQPQHF.

On this clonotype: Since a much larger clone is just one base distant, this may be a read error. The V and J genes are TRBV29-1 and TRBJ2-5; 9 bases are shared with TRBD2. V lost 2 bases, J lost 7 bases, and 17 bases stayed unmatched. The CDR3 is made up of 17 amino acids. Germline loops: CDR1 SQVTM, CDR2 ANQGSEA. As DNA, the CDR3 is TGCAGCGTTGAACTGGGACTAGCCTTTAGCGAGGATGGGACCCAGTACTTC. Its protein product is CSVELGLAFSEDGTQYF.

CDR3 nucleotides: TGTGCCAGCAGTGCACAGGACTACAATGAGCAGTTCTTC. It encodes CASSAQDYNEQFF. This chain joins TRBV6-1 and TRBJ2-1; tentatively, D is TRBD1 (5 bases). This CDR3 is 13 amino acids long. Germline values: CDR1 MNHNS, CDR2 SASEGT. Trimming shortened V by 4 bases and J by 3 bases, and 7 bases separated the two germline ends.

Of note for this clonotype: A single base separates this from a much larger clone, so it may be a read error. J is TRBJ2-4 and V is TRBV2; 8 bases align to TRBD2. Germline lookup yields CDR1 SNHLY and CDR2 FYNNEI. The CDR3 totals 16 residues. As DNA, the CDR3 is TGTGCCAGCAGTGACATGACAGGACTAGCCAAAAGCATTCAGTACTTC. Encoded protein: CASSDMTGLAKSIQYF.

This chain connects TRBV27 to TRBJ1-1; D might be TRBD1 (6 bases). CDR3 length: 16 residues. V was trimmed by 5 bases and J by 5 bases, leaving 21 bases between them. Germline CDR1 is MNHEY and CDR2 is SMNVEV (reference sequence). The CDR3 DNA is TGTGCCAGCAGTCTCGGGACACCCTGGACGTATACTGAAGCTTTCTTT. It codes for CASSLGTPWTYTEAFF.

The V call is TRBV28, the J call TRBJ2-1; 9 bases fit TRBD1. Germline CDR1 MDHEN, CDR2 SYDVKM. The CDR3 is 17 residues long. Unmatched junction bases numbered 8, after V lost 5 bases and J lost 0 bases. The CDR3 protein is CASSPAGQGPSYNEQFF. The CDR3 bases are TGTGCCAGCAGTCCAGCGGGACAGGGTCCCTCCTACAATGAGCAGTTCTTC.

The chain employs TRBV6-5 and TRBJ1-4; weak D call: TRBD1 (6 bases). Trimming cost V 2 bases and J 8 bases, with 18 bases left between them. The germline CDR1 and CDR2 sequences are MNHEY and SVGAGI. The CDR3 spans 16 residues. The CDR3 DNA is TGTGCCAGCAGTTACCCTGTCGGGGGCGGTAGCGAAAAACTGTTTTTT. Amino acids: CASSYPVGGGSEKLFF.

This clonotype occurred a few times. The chain couples TRBV20-1 to TRBJ1-5; D unclear. Trimming shortened V by 1 base and J by 3 bases, and 7 bases separated the two germline ends. Germline V CDR1 and CDR2: DFQATT, SNEGSKA (reference sequence). The CDR3 covers 13 residues. Written as DNA, the CDR3 is TGCAGTGCTAGAGGTCAGTTCAATCAGCCCCAGCATTTT. As protein: CSARGQFNQPQHF.

V usage is TRBV12-3 or TRBV12-4 and J usage is TRBJ1-3; no definite D call. The V gene lost 7 bases and the J gene lost 2 bases, with 6 bases spanning the gap. The CDR3 is 12 amino acids. The DNA of the CDR3 is TGTGCCAGCACCCTCACTGGAAACACCATATATTTT. Its protein is CASTLTGNTIYF.

This clonotype has ten or more counts. CDR3 in amino acids: CASSIPGVGEKLFF. CDR3 sequence (DNA): TGTGCCAGCAGTATCCCAGGAGTGGGGGAAAAACTGTTTTTT. The chain combines TRBV28 with TRBJ1-4; D is uncertain. Germline CDR1 and CDR2: MDHEN and SYDVKM. Trimming cost V 5 bases and J 8 bases, with 15 bases left between them. The length of the CDR3 is 14 residues.

Only a few counts were recorded for this clonotype. The V and J genes are TRBV12-3 or TRBV12-4 and TRBJ1-5, with D unclear. V lost 8 bases and J lost 7, with 15 bases in between. CDR3 size: 13 residues. As DNA, the CDR3 is TGTGCCAGCGGAAGATCTCCCGCCCAGCCCCAGCATTTT. Translating it yields CASGRSPAQPQHF.

This clonotype was seen many times. V is TRBV6-1 and J is TRBJ2-2, with 7 positions matching TRBD2. Germline CDR1 MNHNS, CDR2 SASEGT. J gave up 0 bases and V 5 bases, and 3 bases lay outside the gene matches. The CDR3 length is 15 residues. The CDR3 DNA reads TGTGCCAGCAGTCCAAGCGGGACGAACACCGGGGAGCTGTTTTTT. This translates into CASSPSGTNTGELFF.

The V and J genes are TRBV2 and TRBJ2-3; D may be TRBD1 (6 bases). The CDR3 has 15 amino acids. Germline CDR1 SNHLY, CDR2 FYNNEI. V was pared by 8 bases and J by 3 bases, with 18 bases between. The CDR3 region is CASSGTGWATDTQYF. CDR3 nucleotides: TGTGCCAGCTCAGGAACAGGGTGGGCGACAGATACGCAGTATTTT.

V gene TRBV5-6 combines with J gene TRBJ1-1, with 7 bases fitting TRBD1. The CDR3 totals 16 residues. Unmatched junction bases numbered 10, after V lost 1 base and J lost 4 bases. From germline, CDR1 is SGHDT and CDR2 YYEEEE. This CDR3 reads CASSLLSGTDTTEAFF. Written as DNA, the CDR3 is TGTGCCAGCAGCTTGCTCTCCGGGACAGATACCACTGAAGCTTTCTTT.

This clonotype has a handful of counts. The rearrangement joins TRBV15 to TRBJ1-2, with TRBD1 identical over 8 bases. This CDR3 is built from 15 residues. Losses at the gene ends were 5 bases for V and 5 bases for J; bases not matched to a gene: 10. Germline CDR1 is LNHNV and CDR2 is YYDKDF (reference sequence). The CDR3, as DNA: TGTGCCACCAGCCCACCCGACAGGGGTGATTATGGCTACACCTTC. It is translated as CATSPPDRGDYGYTF.

The chain uses TRBV29-1 and TRBJ2-7; tentative D call: TRBD1 (6 bases). CDR3 size: 11 residues. Germline CDR1 and CDR2: SQVTM and ANQGSEA. Trimming removed 5 bases from V and 5 bases from J, with 10 bases in between. The DNA of the CDR3 is TGCAGCGTTTCGCAGGGGAACGAGCAGTACTTC. This codes for CSVSQGNEQYF.

This clonotype was counted a few times. The chain carries TRBV12-3 or TRBV12-4 and TRBJ2-7; no clear D. The CDR3 consists of 13 residues. With 3 bases removed from V and 3 bases from J, the gap between germline ends came to 9 bases. CDR3 residues: CASSLGVYYEQYF. The CDR3 nucleotides read TGTGCCAGCAGTTTGGGTGTTTACTACGAGCAGTACTTC.

Many counts were recorded for this clonotype. This sequence joins TRBV12-3 or TRBV12-4 and TRBJ2-5, with TRBD1 identical over 9 bases. Trimming cost V 5 bases and J 2 bases; bases outside gene matches: 6. The CDR3 sequence is 15 residues long. The CDR3 spells CASSHDRGGQETQYF. The CDR3, as DNA: TGTGCCAGCAGTCACGACAGGGGGGGACAAGAGACCCAGTACTTC.

This chain uses TRBV29-1 with TRBJ2-7; TRBD1 aligns across 7 bases. The CDR3 is 12 residues long. Trimming removed 4 bases from V and 4 bases from J; junction bases left unmatched: 4. Germline CDR1 SQVTM, CDR2 ANQGSEA. The CDR3 DNA reads as TGCAGCGTTGCGGGACAGAAGTACGAGCAGTACTTC. Amino acid sequence: CSVAGQKYEQYF.